This TCR beta chain was retrieved from a study of regulatory T cells in long-lasting Graves disease. CDR3 length: 12 amino acids. From germline, CDR1 is SNHLY and CDR2 FYNNEI. The V and J ends lost 5 bases and 7 bases respectively, with 11 bases between them. The sample's time point: newly diagnosed GD, antithyroid drugs for less than 3 months. Scientists built the TCR library using RNA that was extracted from PBMCs. The sample holds many counts of this clonotype. Building of the TCR beta libraries involved iRepertoire HTBI primers and Arm-PCR of CDR3 regions. TCRdb recomputed calls from the multiplex PCR reads with MiXCR, one row per CDR3 protein. The profile covers about 540,000 distinct CDR3 sequences, with roughly 14% appearing a single time and more than 8.5% taken by the ten largest. These same data were also listed under a study on T cells in Graves' hyperthyroidism and ophthalmopathy.

The sample was peripheral blood mononuclear cells (PBMCs), taken at new diagnosis, from a patient treated with antithyroid drugs. V and J are TRBV2 and TRBJ1-2, with D possibly TRBD1 on 6 matching bases. This receptor was taken from a man aged 30-40 years with Graves disease. The CDR3 nucleotides are TGTGCCAGCAGTCAGGGGAGGAGTGGCTACACCTTC. Translation gives CASSQGRSGYTF. Combining the CDR3 with reference TRBV2 and TRBJ1-2 gives the whole variable domain EPEVTQTPSHQVTQMGQEVILRCVPISNHLYFYWYRQILGQKVEFLVSFYNNEISEKSEIFDDQFSVERPDGSNFTLKIRSTKLEDSAMYFCASSQGRSGYTFGSGTRLTVV.